This T cell receptor (beta chain) was sequenced during a study of blood T cell repertoires in COVID-19. Study-level information: The origin of the acute and convalescent COVID-19 samples was the United States, Italy and Spain.

Germline V gene data show CDR1 as SGHRS and CDR2 as YFSETQ. Trimming took 0 bases from V and 4 from J, leaving 11 bases between them. CDR3 length: 15 residues. Repertoires were generated with immunoSEQ multiplex PCR, while TCRdb's copy carries only in-frame clones and drops some. This table holds about 390,000 clones, 87% found once. Participants came from about two dozen US areas, aged about 18 to 90 years. Donors of Cohort 3 who recovered were those that had two negative PCRs, clearance, or symptom resolution. The V gene is TRBV5-1, the J gene TRBJ2-1; D unclear. The receptor's source is a woman aged 45 to 65 who had recovered from COVID-19. The sample was PBMCs or T cells enriched from blood (not recorded which). DNA for the CDR3: TGCGCCAGCAGCTTGGCCGGTGGTGATTACAATGAGCAGTTCTTC. This translates into CASSLAGGDYNEQFF.